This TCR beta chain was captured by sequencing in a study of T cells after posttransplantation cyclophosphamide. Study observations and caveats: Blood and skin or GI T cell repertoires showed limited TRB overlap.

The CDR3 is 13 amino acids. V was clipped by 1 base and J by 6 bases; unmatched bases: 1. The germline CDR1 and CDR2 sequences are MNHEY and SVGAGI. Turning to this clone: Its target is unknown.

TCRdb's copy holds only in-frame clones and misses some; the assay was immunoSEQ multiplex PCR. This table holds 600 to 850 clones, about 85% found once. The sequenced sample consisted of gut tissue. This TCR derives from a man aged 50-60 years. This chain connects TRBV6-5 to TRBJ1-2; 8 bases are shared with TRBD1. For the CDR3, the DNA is TGTGCCAGCAGTTACTTGACAGGGGATGGCTACACCTTC. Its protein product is CASSYLTGDGYTF.